This T cell receptor beta chain is drawn from a study of OX40 agonist ivuxolimab in advanced cancers. Across the whole study: Prior anti-PD-1, anti-PD-L1 or anti-CTLA-4 therapy was allowed; approximately 41% had some. Study outcomes and limitations: Relative to CD4+ cells, CD8+ T cells on average had more expanded clones.

Assay used: immunoSEQ multiplex PCR; TCRdb lists only in-frame clones, some missing. The sample has about 55,000 clones, around nine tenths seen once. If patients had autoimmune disease history or systemic immunosuppression, they were excluded. Germline CDR1 is LNHDA and CDR2 is SQIVND (reference sequence). Trimming took 2 bases from V and 4 from J, leaving 11 bases between them. The CDR3 runs to 15 residues. There are a few counts of this clone. Its antigen remains unidentified. The clonotype comes from an adult with an advanced solid tumor such as melanoma, head and neck, liver or kidney cancer. The gene calls are TRBV19 and TRBJ2-2, with D possibly TRBD1 on 5 matching bases. The specimen was CD4+ or CD8+ T cells sorted from blood, collected in a trial of the OX40 agonist ivuxolimab. The chain's CDR3 is CASSIQGGVTGELFF. In DNA form, the CDR3 reads TGTGCCAGTAGTATACAGGGTGGTGTCACCGGGGAGCTGTTTTTT.